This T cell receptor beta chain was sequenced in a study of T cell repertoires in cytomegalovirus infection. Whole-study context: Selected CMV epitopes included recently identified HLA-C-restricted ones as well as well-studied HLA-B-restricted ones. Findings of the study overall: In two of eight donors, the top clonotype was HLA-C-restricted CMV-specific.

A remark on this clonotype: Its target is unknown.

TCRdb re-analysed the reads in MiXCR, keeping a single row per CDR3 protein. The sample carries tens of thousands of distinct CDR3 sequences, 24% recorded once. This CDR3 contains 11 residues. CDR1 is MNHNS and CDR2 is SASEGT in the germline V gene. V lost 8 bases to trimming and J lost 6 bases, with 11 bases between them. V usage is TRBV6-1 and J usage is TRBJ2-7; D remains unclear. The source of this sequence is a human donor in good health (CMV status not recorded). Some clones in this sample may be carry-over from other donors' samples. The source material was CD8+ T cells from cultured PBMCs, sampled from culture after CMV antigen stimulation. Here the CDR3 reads CASAYVGEQYF. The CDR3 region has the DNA TGTGCCAGCGCCTACGTGGGCGAGCAGTACTTC.